The 6 T cell receptor beta chains presented below share a single source sample, sequenced in a study of T cells in Graves' hyperthyroidism and ophthalmopathy. TCR beta CDR3 sequences were amplified from RNA transcripts. The HTBI primer set served for first-round RT-PCR of the TCR CDR3. TCRdb re-called the multiplex PCR reads through MiXCR, storing one row per CDR3 protein. The sample holds about 290,000 distinct CDR3 sequences; roughly 13% are singletons and the top ten take approximately 7.9%. Material for sequencing was blood. These receptors were taken from a woman aged 35 to 49 with Graves' hyperthyroidism.

The chain recombines TRBV6-1 with TRBJ2-2; TRBD2 is a possible D gene (6 bases). CDR1 and CDR2 from the germline V gene are MNHNS and SASEGT. The CDR3 covers 15 residues. Trimming took 7 bases from V and 5 from J, leaving 17 bases between them. The DNA of the CDR3 is TGTGCCAGCAATCTAGCGTTGGGGGAAACCGGGGAGCTGTTTTTT. Translating it yields CASNLALGETGELFF.

This clonotype was observed a handful of times. The chain carries TRBV6-1 and TRBJ2-1; D may be TRBD1 or TRBD2 (5 bases each). The CDR3 totals 18 residues. CDR1 and CDR2 from the germline V gene are MNHNS and SASEGT. Between the trimmed V and J ends, which lost 5 bases and 0 bases, there was a span of 20 bases. The CDR3 coding sequence is TGTGCCAGCAGTTCCATCCGGGGCAGCCCTAGCTCCTACAATGAGCAGTTCTTC. Translated: CASSSIRGSPSSYNEQFF.

This clonotype has a count of ten or more. This CDR3 is CASSPGDGRVYEQYF. CDR3 DNA: TGTGCCAGCAGCCCTGGAGACGGGAGAGTCTACGAGCAGTACTTC. This rearrangement joins TRBV28 to TRBJ2-7, with a tentative D call TRBD2 (6 bases). CDR1 and CDR2 from the germline V gene are MDHEN and SYDVKM. V lost 6 bases and J 3 bases, leaving 18 bases between the germline ends. This CDR3 is built from 15 residues.

Many counts were recorded for this clonotype. The chain combines TRBV28 with TRBJ1-2; D is uncertain. The CDR3 sequence is 14 residues long. The germline CDR1 and CDR2 sequences are MDHEN and SYDVKM. Between the trimmed V and J ends, which lost 4 bases and 3 bases, there was a span of 12 bases. CDR3 in amino acids: CASSSLQQHYGYTF. DNA of the CDR3: TGTGCCAGCAGTTCGCTACAGCAGCACTATGGCTACACCTTC.

This clonotype has just a few counts. The rearrangement links TRBV29-1 to TRBJ1-1, with D perhaps TRBD1 (5 bases). There are 11 residues in the CDR3. Germline CDR1 SQVTM, CDR2 ANQGSEA. In DNA, the CDR3 is TGCAGTTCCAGGGCGAACACTGAAGCTTTCTTT. Amino acids: CSSRANTEAFF.

This chain joins TRBV6-1 and TRBJ1-6; the D is unclear. Trimming took off 8 bases at V and 9 bases at J, with 17 bases between the two ends. The V gene's germline CDR1 is MNHNS and CDR2 SASEGT. The CDR3 contains 14 residues. The CDR3 loop is CASDARGPSSPLHF. In nucleotides, the CDR3 is TGTGCCAGCGACGCCCGTGGGCCGAGTTCACCCCTCCACTTT.